This entry concerns a single T cell receptor (beta chain). The antigen is unknown. Only in-frame clones appear in the TCRdb table, and some are missing; sequencing was by immunoSEQ multiplex PCR. The sample yields around 32,000 clones, about nine tenths seen once. This entry is derived from a study of OX40 agonist ivuxolimab in advanced cancers. Study-wide background: Three patients showed partial responses: one hepatocellular carcinoma and two cutaneous melanoma cases. General study results and limits: Dose levels from 0.1 to 3.0 mg/kg saw CD4+ and CD8+ blood T cells expand clonally by week 6.

J lost 5 bases, V lost 1 base, and 5 bases had no gene match. Germline V lookup: CDR1 SGHTA, CDR2 FQGTGA. The CDR3 is 16 amino acids. The chain joins TRBV7-3 to TRBJ2-1; 10 nucleotides line up with TRBD2. The sequence was obtained from an adult with an advanced solid tumor such as melanoma, head and neck, liver or kidney cancer. This specimen was CD4+ or CD8+ T cells sorted from blood, taken in a trial of the OX40 agonist ivuxolimab. DNA for the CDR3: TGTGCCAGCAGCTTAAATAGCGGGAGGACACACAATGAGCAGTTCTTC. Protein: CASSLNSGRTHNEQFF.